This entry concerns a single TCR beta chain. No antigen is known for it. This sample was taken from a study of T cell responses to AZD1222 COVID-19 vaccine. Libraries were prepared by immunoSEQ multiplex PCR; TCRdb keeps only in-frame clonotypes and omits some of them. The sample has approximately 110,000 clones, 87% seen once. Notes on the study in general: Rises in breadth and depth of Spike-specific TCRs came after two AZD1222 doses. Repertoires were collected only later (after the peak T cell response had occurred). White British people made up most donors, females outnumbered males, and clonal diversity was possibly underestimated.

Between the trimmed V and J ends, which lost 1 base and 12 bases, there was a span of 3 bases. This CDR3 region has 10 residues. The germline gives CDR1 SEHNR, CDR2 FQNEAQ (reference sequence). V and J are TRBV7-9 and TRBJ1-4; no definite D call. The sample consisted of peripheral blood, taken on day 0 of AZD1222 vaccination. The sequence derives from an adult in good health. The CDR3 coding sequence is TGTGCCAGCAGCTTAGAGGAACTGTTTTTT. Residues: CASSLEELFF.